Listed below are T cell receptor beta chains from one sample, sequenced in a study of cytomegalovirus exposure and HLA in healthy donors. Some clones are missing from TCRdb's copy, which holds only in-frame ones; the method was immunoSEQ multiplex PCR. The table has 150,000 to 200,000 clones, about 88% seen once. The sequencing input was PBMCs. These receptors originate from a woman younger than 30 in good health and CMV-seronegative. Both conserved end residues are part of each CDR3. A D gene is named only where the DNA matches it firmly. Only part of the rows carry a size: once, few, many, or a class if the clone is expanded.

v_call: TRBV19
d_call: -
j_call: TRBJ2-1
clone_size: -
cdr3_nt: TGTGCCAGTAGTATAGGACACTACAATGAGCAGTTCTTC
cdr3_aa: CASSIGHYNEQFF

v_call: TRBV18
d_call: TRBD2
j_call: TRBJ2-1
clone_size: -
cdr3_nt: TGTGCCAGCTCTATAGCGGGGAGCTCCTACAATGAGCAGTTCTTC
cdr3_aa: CASSIAGSSYNEQFF

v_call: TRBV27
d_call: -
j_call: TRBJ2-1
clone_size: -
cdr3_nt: TGTGCCAGCAATTTCGGAGGGAGCCCCCTCTCCTACAATGAGCAGTTCTTC
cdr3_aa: CASNFGGSPLSYNEQFF

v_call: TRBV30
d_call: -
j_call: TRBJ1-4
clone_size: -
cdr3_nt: TGTGCCTGGAGGAGGTGGGTCGCGGGGAGTGAAAAACTGTTTTTT
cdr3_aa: CAWRRWVAGSEKLFF

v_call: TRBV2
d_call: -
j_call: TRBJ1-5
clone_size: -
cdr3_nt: TGTGCCAGCAGTGAAGGGGCAGAGATTTTTTATCAGCCCCAGCATTTT
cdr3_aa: CASSEGAEIFYQPQHF

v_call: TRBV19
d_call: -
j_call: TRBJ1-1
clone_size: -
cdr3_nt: TGTGCCAGTGCGCTGGGGGACATATCAAAAAAAGCTTTCTTT
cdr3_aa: CASALGDISKKAFF

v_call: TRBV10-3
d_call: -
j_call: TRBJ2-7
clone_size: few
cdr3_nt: TGTGCCATCAGCCAGGAAACCTCCTACGAGCAGTACTTC
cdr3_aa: CAISQETSYEQYF

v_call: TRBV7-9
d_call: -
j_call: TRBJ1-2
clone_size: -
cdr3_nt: TGTGCCAGCAGCTTAAGGGAGGTGTCCGAGCCTAACTATGGCTACACCTTC
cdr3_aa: CASSLREVSEPNYGYTF

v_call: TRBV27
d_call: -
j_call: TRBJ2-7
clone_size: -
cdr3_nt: TGTGCCAGCAGTTCCCCTATGAGGTCCCGAGGCTACGAGCAGTACTTC
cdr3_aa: CASSSPMRSRGYEQYF

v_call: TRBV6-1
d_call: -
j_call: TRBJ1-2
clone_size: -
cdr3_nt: TGTGCCAGCAGTGAACTCGGAAACAGGGCGAAAGGCTACACCTTC
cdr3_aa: CASSELGNRAKGYTF

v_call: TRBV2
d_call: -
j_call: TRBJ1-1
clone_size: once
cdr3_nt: TGTGCCAGCAGTCAAGATCCCTCGAAGTGGGCCCTCCTGAACACTGAAGCTTTCTTT
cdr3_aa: CASSQDPSKWALLNTEAFF

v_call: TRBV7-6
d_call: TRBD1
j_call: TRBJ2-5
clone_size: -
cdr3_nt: TGTGCCAGCAGCTTCCAGGGGGCGAGGGAGACCCAGTACTTC
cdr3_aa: CASSFQGARETQYF

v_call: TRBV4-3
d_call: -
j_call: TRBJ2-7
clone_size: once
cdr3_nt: TGCGCCAGCAGCCAAAAGACGACGGGGACCTACGAGCAGTACTTC
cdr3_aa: CASSQKTTGTYEQYF

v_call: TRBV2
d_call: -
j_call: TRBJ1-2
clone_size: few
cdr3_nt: TGTGCCAGCAGTGAATCGACAGCCTATGGCTACACCTTC
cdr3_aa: CASSESTAYGYTF

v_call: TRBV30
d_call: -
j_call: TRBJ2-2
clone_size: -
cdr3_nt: TGTGCCTGGACTAGGACATGGATCGCCGGGGAGCTGTTTTTT
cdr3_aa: CAWTRTWIAGELFF

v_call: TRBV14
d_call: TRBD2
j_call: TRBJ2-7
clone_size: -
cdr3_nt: TGTGCCAGCAGCCAAGGGGGACTAGCGGGAGCCTCCTACGAGCAGTACTTC
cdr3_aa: CASSQGGLAGASYEQYF

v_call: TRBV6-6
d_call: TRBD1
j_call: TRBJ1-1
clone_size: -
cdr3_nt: TGTGCCAGCACACAGGGGTATGAAGCTTTCTTT
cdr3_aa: CASTQGYEAFF

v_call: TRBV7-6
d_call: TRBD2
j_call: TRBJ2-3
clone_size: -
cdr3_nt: TGTGCCAGCAGCTTAGACCTAGCGGGAGGGGCAGATACGCAGTATTTT
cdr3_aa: CASSLDLAGGADTQYF

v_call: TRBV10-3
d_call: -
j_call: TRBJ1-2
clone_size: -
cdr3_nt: TGTGCCATCAGTGTGACAGGCGCGAGCTATGGCTACACCTTC
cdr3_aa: CAISVTGASYGYTF

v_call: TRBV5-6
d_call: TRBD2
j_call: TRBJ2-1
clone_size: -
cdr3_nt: TGTGCCAGCAGCTTACCCGCCGGACTAGCGGGGTCGTACAATGAGCAGTTCTTC
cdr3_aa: CASSLPAGLAGSYNEQFF

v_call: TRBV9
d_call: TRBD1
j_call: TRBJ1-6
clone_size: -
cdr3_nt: TGTGCCAGCAGCATCCAGGACAGGGGTGATTCACCCCTCCACTTT
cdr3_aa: CASSIQDRGDSPLHF

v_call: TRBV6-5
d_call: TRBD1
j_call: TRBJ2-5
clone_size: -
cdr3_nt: TGTGCCAGCAGCTCCGGGACAGGGGGCGCGGGGACCCAGTACTTC
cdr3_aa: CASSSGTGGAGTQYF

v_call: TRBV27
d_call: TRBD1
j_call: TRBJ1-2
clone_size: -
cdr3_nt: TGTGCCAGCAGTTTAGACAGGGGGGGAGGCTACACCTTC
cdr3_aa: CASSLDRGGGYTF

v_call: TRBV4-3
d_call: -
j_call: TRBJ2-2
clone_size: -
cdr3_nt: TGCGCCAGCAGCCCCCGGGAAAGTGGGCCGAACACCGGGGAGCTGTTTTTT
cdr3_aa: CASSPRESGPNTGELFF

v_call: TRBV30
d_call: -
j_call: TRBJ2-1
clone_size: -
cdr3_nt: TGTGCCTGGAGTCCCTCCAGGGAGGTGGCGTTCTTC
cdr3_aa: CAWSPSREVAFF

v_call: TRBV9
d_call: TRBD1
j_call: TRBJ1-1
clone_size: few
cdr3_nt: TGTGCCAGCAGCCCCAGACAGGGAATTTATCCTACTGAAGCTTTCTTT
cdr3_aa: CASSPRQGIYPTEAFF

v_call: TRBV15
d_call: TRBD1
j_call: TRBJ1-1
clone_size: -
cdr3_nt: TGTGCCACCAGCAAGACACAGGGGGATAACACTGAAGCTTTCTTT
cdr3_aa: CATSKTQGDNTEAFF

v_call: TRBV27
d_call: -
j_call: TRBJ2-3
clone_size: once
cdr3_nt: TGTGCCAGCAGTGTGACAGGAGGTAGCACAGATACGCAGTATTTT
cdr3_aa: CASSVTGGSTDTQYF

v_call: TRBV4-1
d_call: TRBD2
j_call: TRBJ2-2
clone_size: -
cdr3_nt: TGCGCCAGCAGCCAAGAGGCGAGCGGGAGGGTTTTCGGGGAGCTGTTTTTT
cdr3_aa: CASSQEASGRVFGELFF

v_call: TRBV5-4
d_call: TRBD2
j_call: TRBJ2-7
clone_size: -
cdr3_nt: TGTGCCAGCAGCCCCGGAACCGGGGGGGTAATCTACGAGCAGTACTTC
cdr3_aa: CASSPGTGGVIYEQYF

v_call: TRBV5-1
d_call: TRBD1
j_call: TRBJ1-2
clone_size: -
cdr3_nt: TGCGCCAGCAGCCCCCTACAGGGGTTGGTCCAGGGCTACACCTTC
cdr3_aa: CASSPLQGLVQGYTF

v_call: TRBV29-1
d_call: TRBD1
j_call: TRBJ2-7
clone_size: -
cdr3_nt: TGCAGCGAAGTGGGTATGGACAGGTCTTCCTTGGAGCAGTACTTC
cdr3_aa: CSEVGMDRSSLEQYF

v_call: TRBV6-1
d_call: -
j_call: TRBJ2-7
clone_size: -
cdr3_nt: TGTGCCAGCAGTGAATTTGGCAGGGGATACGAGCAGTACTTC
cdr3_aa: CASSEFGRGYEQYF

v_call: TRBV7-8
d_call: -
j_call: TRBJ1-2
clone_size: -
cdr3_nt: TGTGCCAGCAGCTTGGAGACAGCAGATTGGCATGGCTACACCTTC
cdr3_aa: CASSLETADWHGYTF

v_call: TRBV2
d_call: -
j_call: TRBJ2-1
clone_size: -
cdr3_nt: TGTGCCAGCAGAGGACAGTACAATGAGCAGTTCTTC
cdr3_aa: CASRGQYNEQFF

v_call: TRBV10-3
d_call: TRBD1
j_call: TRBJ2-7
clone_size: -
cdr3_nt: TGTGCCATCAGCTTGGGACAGGGGGTCTACGAGCAGTACTTC
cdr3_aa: CAISLGQGVYEQYF

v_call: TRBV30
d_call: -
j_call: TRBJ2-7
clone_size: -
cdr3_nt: TGTGCCTGGGGTTCCAGGGGTTCCTACGAGCAGTACTTC
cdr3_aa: CAWGSRGSYEQYF

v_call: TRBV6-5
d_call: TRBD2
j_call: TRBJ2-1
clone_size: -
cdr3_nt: TGTGTACACGAACAGGCAGGACTAGACAATGAGCAGTTCTTC
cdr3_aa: CVHEQAGLDNEQFF

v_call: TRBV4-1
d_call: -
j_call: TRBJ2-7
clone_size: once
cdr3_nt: TGCGCCAGCAGCCAAGCAGCGGCACTAAACTACGAGCAGTACTTC
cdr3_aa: CASSQAAALNYEQYF

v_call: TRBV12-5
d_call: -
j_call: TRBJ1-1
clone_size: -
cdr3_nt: TGTGCTAGTGGGAGGGACACTGAAGCTTTCTTT
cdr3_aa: CASGRDTEAFF

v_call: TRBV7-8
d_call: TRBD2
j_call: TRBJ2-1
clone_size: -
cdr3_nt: TGTGCCAGCAGCCCCCCGAGGGGCGGGAGGGCCTTGGTTGAGCAGTTCTTC
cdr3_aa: CASSPPRGGRALVEQFF